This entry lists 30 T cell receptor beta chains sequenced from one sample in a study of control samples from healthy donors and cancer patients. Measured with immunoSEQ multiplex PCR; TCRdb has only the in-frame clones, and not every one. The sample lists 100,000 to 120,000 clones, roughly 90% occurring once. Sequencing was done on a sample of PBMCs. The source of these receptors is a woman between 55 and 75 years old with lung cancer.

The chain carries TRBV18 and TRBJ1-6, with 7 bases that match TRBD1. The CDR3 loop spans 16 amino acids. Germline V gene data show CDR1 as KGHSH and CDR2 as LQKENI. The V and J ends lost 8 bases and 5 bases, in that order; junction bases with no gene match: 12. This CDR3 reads CASAGYRGNDNSPLHF. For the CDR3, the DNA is TGTGCCAGCGCGGGGTACAGGGGTAACGATAATTCACCCCTCCACTTT.

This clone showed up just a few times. As DNA, the CDR3 is TGTGCCAGCAATCCCCGGGCTAGCGGGGTGTACAATGAGCAGTTCTTC. This sequence encodes CASNPRASGVYNEQFF. The chain combines TRBV27 with TRBJ2-1; 9 bases match TRBD2. This CDR3 is 16 amino acids long. V trimming: 7 bases; J trimming: 4 bases; junction bases outside the gene matches: 11. CDR1 is MNHEY, CDR2 SMNVEV, per germline (reference sequence).

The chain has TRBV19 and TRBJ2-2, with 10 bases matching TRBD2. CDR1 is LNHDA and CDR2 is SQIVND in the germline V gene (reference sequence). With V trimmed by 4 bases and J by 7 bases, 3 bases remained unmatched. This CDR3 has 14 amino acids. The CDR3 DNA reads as TGTGCCAGTAGTACCCGGACTAGCGGCGGGGAGCTGTTTTTT. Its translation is CASSTRTSGGELFF.

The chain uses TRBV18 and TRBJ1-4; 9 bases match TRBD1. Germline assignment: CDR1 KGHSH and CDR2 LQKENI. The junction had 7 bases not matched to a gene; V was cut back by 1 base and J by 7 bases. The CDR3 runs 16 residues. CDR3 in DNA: TGTGCCAGCTCACCACGTGCGGGACAGGGTGGTGAAAAACTGTTTTTT. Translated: CASSPRAGQGGEKLFF.

In DNA, the CDR3 is TGTGCCACCGCGGAGAGGCGACCCTATGGCTACACCTTC. This encodes CATAERRPYGYTF. The rearrangement joins TRBV19 to TRBJ1-2; D unresolved. Germline V lookup: CDR1 LNHDA, CDR2 SQIVND (reference sequence). There are 13 residues in the CDR3. V was shortened by 10 bases and J by 4 bases, with 16 bases between the two germline ends.

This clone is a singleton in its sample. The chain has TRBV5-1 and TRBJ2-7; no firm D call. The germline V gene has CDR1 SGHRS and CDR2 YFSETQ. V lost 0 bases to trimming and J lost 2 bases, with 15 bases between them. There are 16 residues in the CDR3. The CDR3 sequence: CASSLDGLYRAYEQYF. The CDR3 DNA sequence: TGCGCCAGCAGCTTGGACGGGCTGTACCGGGCCTACGAGCAGTACTTC.

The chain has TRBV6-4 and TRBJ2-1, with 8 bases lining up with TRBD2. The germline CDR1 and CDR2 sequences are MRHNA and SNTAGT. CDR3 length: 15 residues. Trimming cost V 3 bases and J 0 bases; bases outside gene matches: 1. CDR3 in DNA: TGTGCCAGCAGTGAAAGCGGGAGCTCCTACAATGAGCAGTTCTTC. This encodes CASSESGSSYNEQFF.

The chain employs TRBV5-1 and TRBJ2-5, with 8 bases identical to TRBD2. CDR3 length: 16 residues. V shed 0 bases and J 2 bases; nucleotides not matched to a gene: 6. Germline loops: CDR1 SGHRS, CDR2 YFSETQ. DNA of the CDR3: TGCGCCAGCAGCTTGGCTGCGGGGGGATTACAAGAGACCCAGTACTTC. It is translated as CASSLAAGGLQETQYF. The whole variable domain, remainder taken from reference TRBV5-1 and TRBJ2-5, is KAGVTQTPRYLIKTRGQQVTLSCSPISGHRSVSWYQQTPGQGLQFLFEYFSETQRNKGNFPGRFSGRQFSNSRSEMNVSTLELGDSALYLCASSLAAGGLQETQYFGPGTRLLVL.

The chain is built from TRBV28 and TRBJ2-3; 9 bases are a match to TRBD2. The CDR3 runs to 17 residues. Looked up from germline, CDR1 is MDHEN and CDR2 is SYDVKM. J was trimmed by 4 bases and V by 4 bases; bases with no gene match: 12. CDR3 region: CASSSAGGRALADTQYF. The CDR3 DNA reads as TGTGCCAGCAGTTCCGCCGGCGGGAGGGCCCTCGCAGATACGCAGTATTTT.

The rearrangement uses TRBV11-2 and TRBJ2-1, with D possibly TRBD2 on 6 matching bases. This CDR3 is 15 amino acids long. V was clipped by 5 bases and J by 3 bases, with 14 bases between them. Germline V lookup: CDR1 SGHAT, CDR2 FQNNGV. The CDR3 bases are TGTGCCAGCAGCCTCGGGAGCGGTAGCTACAATGAGCAGTTCTTC. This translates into CASSLGSGSYNEQFF.

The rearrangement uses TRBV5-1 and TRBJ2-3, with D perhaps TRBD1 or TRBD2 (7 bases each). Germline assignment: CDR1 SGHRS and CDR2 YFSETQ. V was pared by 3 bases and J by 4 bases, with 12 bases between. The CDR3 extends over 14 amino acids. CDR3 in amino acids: CASSWEGAPDTQYF. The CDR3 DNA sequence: TGCGCCAGCAGCTGGGAGGGGGCCCCAGATACGCAGTATTTT.

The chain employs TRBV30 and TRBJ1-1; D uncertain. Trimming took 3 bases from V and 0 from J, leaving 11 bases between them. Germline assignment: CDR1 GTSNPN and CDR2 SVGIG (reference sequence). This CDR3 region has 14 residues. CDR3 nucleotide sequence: TGTGCCTGGAGCAAACCTGACTTGAACACTGAAGCTTTCTTT. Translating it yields CAWSKPDLNTEAFF. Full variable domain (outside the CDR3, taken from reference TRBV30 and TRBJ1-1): SQTIHQWPATLVQPVGSPLSLECTVEGTSNPNLYWYRQAAGRGLQLLFYSVGIGQISSEVPQNLSASRPQDRQFILSSKKLLLSDSGFYLCAWSKPDLNTEAFFGQGTRLTVV.

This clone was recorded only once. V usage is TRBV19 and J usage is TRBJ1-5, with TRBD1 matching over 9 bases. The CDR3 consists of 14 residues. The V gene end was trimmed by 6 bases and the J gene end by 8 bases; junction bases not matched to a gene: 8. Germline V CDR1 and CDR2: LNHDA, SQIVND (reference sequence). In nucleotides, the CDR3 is TGTGCCAGTAGCCGAACAGGGGGCGGCGAGCCCCAGCATTTT. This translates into CASSRTGGGEPQHF.

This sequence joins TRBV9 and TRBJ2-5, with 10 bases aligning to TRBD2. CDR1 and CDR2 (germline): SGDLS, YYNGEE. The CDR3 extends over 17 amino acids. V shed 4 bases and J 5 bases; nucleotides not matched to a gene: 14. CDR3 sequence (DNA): TGTGCCAGCAGCCTACTTGGTGAGCGGGGGGGCGCGGAGACCCAGTACTTC. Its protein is CASSLLGERGGAETQYF.

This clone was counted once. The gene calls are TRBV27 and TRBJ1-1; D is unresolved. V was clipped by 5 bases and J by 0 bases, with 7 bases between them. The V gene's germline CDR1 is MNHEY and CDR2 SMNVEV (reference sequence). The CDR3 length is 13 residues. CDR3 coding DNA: TGTGCCAGCAGTCGAGGGTTGAACACTGAAGCTTTCTTT. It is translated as CASSRGLNTEAFF.

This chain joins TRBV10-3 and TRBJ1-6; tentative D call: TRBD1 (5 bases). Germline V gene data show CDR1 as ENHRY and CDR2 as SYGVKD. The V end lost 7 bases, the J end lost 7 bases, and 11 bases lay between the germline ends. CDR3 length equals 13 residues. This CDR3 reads CAIKGDLNSPLHF. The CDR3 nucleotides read TGTGCCATCAAAGGGGATCTCAATTCACCCCTCCACTTT.

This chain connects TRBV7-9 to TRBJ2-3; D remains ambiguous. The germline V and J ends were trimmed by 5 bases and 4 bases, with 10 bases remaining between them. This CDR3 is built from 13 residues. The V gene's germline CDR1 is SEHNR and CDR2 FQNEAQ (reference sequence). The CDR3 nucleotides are TGTGCCAGCAGCCCACTTGGGTCAGATACGCAGTATTTT. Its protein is CASSPLGSDTQYF.

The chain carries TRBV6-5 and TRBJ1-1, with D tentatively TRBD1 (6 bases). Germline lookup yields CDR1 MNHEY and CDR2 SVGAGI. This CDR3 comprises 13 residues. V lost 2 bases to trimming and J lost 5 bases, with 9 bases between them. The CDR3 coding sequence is TGTGCCAGCAGTTACGGGGGGCGAACTGAAGCTTTCTTT. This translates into CASSYGGRTEAFF.

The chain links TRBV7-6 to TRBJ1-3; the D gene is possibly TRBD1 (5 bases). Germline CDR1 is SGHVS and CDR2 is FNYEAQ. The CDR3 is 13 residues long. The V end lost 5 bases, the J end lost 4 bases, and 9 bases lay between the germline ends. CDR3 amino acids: CASSPYRGNTIYF. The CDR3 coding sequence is TGTGCCAGCAGCCCCTACAGGGGAAACACCATATATTTT.

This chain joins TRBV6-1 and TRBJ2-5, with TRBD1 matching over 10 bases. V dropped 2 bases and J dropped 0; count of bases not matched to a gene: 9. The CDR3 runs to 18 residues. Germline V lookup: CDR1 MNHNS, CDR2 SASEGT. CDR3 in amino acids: CASSEFRDRGRYQETQYF. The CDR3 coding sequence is TGTGCCAGCAGTGAATTTAGGGACAGGGGACGGTACCAAGAGACCCAGTACTTC.

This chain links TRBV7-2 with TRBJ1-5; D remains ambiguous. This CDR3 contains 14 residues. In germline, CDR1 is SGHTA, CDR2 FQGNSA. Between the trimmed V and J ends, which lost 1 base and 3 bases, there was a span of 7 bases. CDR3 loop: CASSLEGFNQPQHF. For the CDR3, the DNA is TGTGCCAGCAGCTTAGAAGGGTTCAATCAGCCCCAGCATTTT.

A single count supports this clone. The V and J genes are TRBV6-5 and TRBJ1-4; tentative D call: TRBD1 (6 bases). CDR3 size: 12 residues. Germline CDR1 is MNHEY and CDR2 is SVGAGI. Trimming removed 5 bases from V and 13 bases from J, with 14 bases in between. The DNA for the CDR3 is TGTGCCAGCAGTAGGGGGTCGGGGCGACTGTTTTTT. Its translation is CASSRGSGRLFF.

In nucleotides, the CDR3 is TGTGCCAGCAGCTTAGGGCCCCGACAGGGTGAAGCTTTCTTT. Amino acids: CASSLGPRQGEAFF. The rearrangement uses TRBV7-9 and TRBJ1-1; 7 bases line up with TRBD1. Germline V gene data show CDR1 as SEHNR and CDR2 as FQNEAQ (reference sequence). Trimming removed 1 base from V and 7 bases from J; junction bases left unmatched: 6. The CDR3 runs to 14 residues. Full variable domain (outside the CDR3, taken from reference TRBV7-9 and TRBJ1-1): DTGVSQNPRHKITKRGQNVTFRCDPISEHNRLYWYRQTLGQGPEFLTYFQNEAQLEKSRLLSDRFSAERPKGSFSTLEIQRTEQGDSAMYLCASSLGPRQGEAFFGQGTRLTVV.

DNA of the CDR3: TGTGCCAGCAGCCAAGTAGCGGGAGCTGGTTACGAGCAGTACTTC. As protein: CASSQVAGAGYEQYF. The rearrangement links TRBV3-1 (or the pseudogene TRBV3-2) to TRBJ2-7; 9 bases map to TRBD2. The CDR3 consists of 15 residues. V gave up 1 base and J gave up 4 bases; unmatched junction bases: 5. Germline CDR1 reads LGHDT; CDR2 reads YNNKEL (reference sequence).

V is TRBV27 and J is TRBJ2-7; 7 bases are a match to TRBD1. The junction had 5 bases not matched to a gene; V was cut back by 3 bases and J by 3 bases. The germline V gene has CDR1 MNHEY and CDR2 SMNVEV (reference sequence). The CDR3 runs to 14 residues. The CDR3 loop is CASSLGTAIYEQYF. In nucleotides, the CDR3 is TGTGCCAGCAGTTTGGGGACAGCGATCTACGAGCAGTACTTC.

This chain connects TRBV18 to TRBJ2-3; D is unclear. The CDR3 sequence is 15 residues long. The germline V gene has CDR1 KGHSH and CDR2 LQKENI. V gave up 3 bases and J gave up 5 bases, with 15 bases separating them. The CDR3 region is CASSPNLPPQDTQYF. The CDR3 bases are TGTGCCAGCTCACCTAACTTACCTCCTCAAGATACGCAGTATTTT.

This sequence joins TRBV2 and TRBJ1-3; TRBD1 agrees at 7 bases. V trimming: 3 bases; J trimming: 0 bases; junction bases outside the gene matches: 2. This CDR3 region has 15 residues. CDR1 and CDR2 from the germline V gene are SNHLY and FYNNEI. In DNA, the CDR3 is TGTGCCAGCAGTGAGGGACAGTACTCTGGAAACACCATATATTTT. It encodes CASSEGQYSGNTIYF.

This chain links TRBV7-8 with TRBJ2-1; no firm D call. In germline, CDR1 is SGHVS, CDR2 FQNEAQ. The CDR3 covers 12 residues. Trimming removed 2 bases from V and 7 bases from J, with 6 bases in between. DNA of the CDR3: TGTGCCAGCAGCTTATCACAGAATGAGCAGTTCTTC. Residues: CASSLSQNEQFF.

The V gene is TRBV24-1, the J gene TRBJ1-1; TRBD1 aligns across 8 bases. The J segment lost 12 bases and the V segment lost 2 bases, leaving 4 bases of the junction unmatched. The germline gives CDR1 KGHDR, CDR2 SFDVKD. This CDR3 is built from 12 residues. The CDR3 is CATSDWTGSTFF. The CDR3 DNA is TGTGCCACCAGTGATTGGACAGGGTCTACTTTCTTT.

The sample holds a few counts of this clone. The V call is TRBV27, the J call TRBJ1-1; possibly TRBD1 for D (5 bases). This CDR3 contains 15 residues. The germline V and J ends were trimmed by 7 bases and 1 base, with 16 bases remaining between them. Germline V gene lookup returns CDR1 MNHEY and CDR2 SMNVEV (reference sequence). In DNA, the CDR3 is TGTGCCAGCACCCACGGGGGGAGCCCGAACACTGAAGCTTTCTTT. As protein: CASTHGGSPNTEAFF.